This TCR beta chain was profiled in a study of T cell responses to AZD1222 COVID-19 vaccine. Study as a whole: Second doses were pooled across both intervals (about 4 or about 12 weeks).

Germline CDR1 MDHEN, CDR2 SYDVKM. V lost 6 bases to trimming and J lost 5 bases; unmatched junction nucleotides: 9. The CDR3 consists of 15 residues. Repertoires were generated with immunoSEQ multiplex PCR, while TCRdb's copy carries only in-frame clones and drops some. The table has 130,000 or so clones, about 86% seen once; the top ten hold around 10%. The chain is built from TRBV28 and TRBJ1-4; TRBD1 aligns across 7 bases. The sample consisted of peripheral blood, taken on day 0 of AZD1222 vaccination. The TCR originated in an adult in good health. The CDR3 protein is CASSSSGQPNEKLFF. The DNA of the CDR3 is TGTGCCAGCAGCTCGTCGGGACAGCCGAATGAAAAACTGTTTTTT.